The next 15 T cell receptor beta chains were all read from a single sample in a study of CD8 T cells in Susac syndrome. After extraction with the RNeasy kit, about 0.45 to 1 ug of the RNA was reverse transcribed using random hexamers. TCRdb re-analysed the immunoSEQ multiplex PCR reads in MiXCR, keeping a single row per CDR3 protein. The sample includes about 180,000 distinct CDR3 sequences, roughly 95% of them seen just once. Sequenced: CD4+ T cells from PBMCs. The receptors derive from a human donor with Susac syndrome.

This sequence joins TRBV11-2 and TRBJ2-7; possibly TRBD1 or TRBD2 for D (5 bases each). From germline, CDR1 is SGHAT and CDR2 FQNNGV. V lost 1 base and J lost 2, with 12 bases in between. CDR3 length equals 15 residues. For the CDR3, the DNA is TGTGCCAGCAGCTTAGGGGCTGGGGGACCCTACGAGCAGTACGTC. The encoded protein is CASSLGAGGPYEQYV.

The sample holds one count of this clonotype. The gene calls are TRBV6-2 or TRBV6-3 and TRBJ2-7; no clear D gene. From germline, CDR1 is MNHEY and CDR2 SVGEGT. The CDR3 extends over 14 amino acids. V was trimmed by 2 bases and J by 1 base, leaving 9 bases between them. The CDR3 DNA reads as TGTGCCAGCAGTTACCGGCAATCTTCCTACGAGCAGTACTTC. Amino acids: CASSYRQSSYEQYF.

V gene TRBV5-1 combines with J gene TRBJ1-6; D is undetermined. The V end lost 2 bases, the J end lost 6 bases, and 9 bases lay between the germline ends. The CDR3 totals 14 residues. CDR1 is SGHRS, CDR2 YFSETQ, per germline. The CDR3 nucleotides are TGCGCCAGCAGCTTAAGGATTTCTAATTCACCCCTCCACTTT. Protein product: CASSLRISNSPLHF. The whole variable domain, filled in from reference TRBV5-1 and TRBJ1-6, reads KAGVTQTPRYLIKTRGQQVTLSCSPISGHRSVSWYQQTPGQGLQFLFEYFSETQRNKGNFPGRFSGRQFSNSRSEMNVSTLELGDSALYLCASSLRISNSPLHFGNGTRLTVT.

The chain carries TRBV29-1 and TRBJ1-1; D is possibly TRBD1 (5 bases). The CDR3 runs 13 residues. Germline CDR1 SQVTM, CDR2 ANQGSEA. V lost 2 bases, J lost 4 bases, and 11 bases lay in between. The CDR3 region is CSVERERGTEAFF. The CDR3 nucleotides read TGCAGCGTTGAACGGGAAAGGGGCACTGAAGCTTTCTTT.

This sequence joins TRBV4-2 and TRBJ2-1; D ambiguous. The CDR3 has 16 residues. CDR1 is LGHNA, CDR2 YNFKEQ, per germline. V lost 0 bases to trimming and J lost 4 bases, with 13 bases between them. The CDR3 loop is CASSQEPKKPYNEQFF. CDR3 bases: TGTGCCAGCAGCCAAGAACCAAAAAAACCTTACAATGAGCAGTTCTTC.

The J gene is TRBJ2-2, the V gene TRBV2; D remains unclear. The CDR3 is 14 amino acids. Germline V gives CDR1 SNHLY, CDR2 FYNNEI. V lost 8 bases and J lost 2, with 12 bases in between. The DNA of the CDR3 is TGTGCCAGCGTTGAAGAAACAAACACCGGGGAGCTGTTTTTT. Translated, it gives CASVEETNTGELFF. Complete variable domain (other parts from reference TRBV2 and TRBJ2-2): EPEVTQTPSHQVTQMGQEVILRCVPISNHLYFYWYRQILGQKVEFLVSFYNNEISEKSEIFDDQFSVERPDGSNFTLKIRSTKLEDSAMYFCASVEETNTGELFFGEGSRLTVL.

The chain recombines TRBV27 with TRBJ2-1; 8 bases map to TRBD2. V dropped 2 bases and J dropped 4; count of bases not matched to a gene: 7. Germline V gives CDR1 MNHEY, CDR2 SMNVEV (reference sequence). The CDR3 runs to 16 residues. The CDR3, as DNA: TGTGCCAGCAGTTTAATCACAACTAGCGGTTACAATGAGCAGTTCTTC. It is translated as CASSLITTSGYNEQFF.

The chain links TRBV9 to TRBJ2-7; TRBD2 is a possible D gene (5 bases). V lost 4 bases, J lost 6 bases, and 17 bases lay in between. Germline V lookup: CDR1 SGDLS, CDR2 YYNGEE. The CDR3 has 14 amino acids. The CDR3, as DNA: TGTGCCAGCAGCCGGGAAGGGAGTTCCGGCGAGCAGTACTTC. Translation: CASSREGSSGEQYF.

The rearrangement joins TRBV4-2 to TRBJ2-1, with 9 bases fitting TRBD2. V trimming: 1 base; J trimming: 10 bases; junction bases outside the gene matches: 8. Germline assignment: CDR1 LGHNA and CDR2 YNFKEQ. The CDR3 is made up of 15 amino acids. The CDR3 DNA follows: TGTGCCAGCAGCCAAGGTAGCGGGAGCCTGGGAGAGCAGTTCTTC. Translating it yields CASSQGSGSLGEQFF.

The chain carries TRBV28 and TRBJ2-6, with D unresolved. The CDR3 contains 15 residues. V was pared by 5 bases and J by 4 bases, with 12 bases between. CDR1 and CDR2 (germline): MDHEN, SYDVKM. The DNA of the CDR3 is TGTGCCAGCAGTCATCGGATCGCAGGGGCCAACGTCCTGACTTTC. Encoded protein: CASSHRIAGANVLTF.

The CDR3 DNA is TGCAGTGCGGCGGACAGCCATAACTATGGCTACACCTTC. Translating it yields CSAADSHNYGYTF. This chain connects TRBV20-1 to TRBJ1-2; possible D gene TRBD1, 6 bases. The CDR3 extends over 13 amino acids. Trimming shortened V by 6 bases and J by 1 base, and 12 bases separated the two germline ends. Germline assignment: CDR1 DFQATT and CDR2 SNEGSKA (reference sequence).

This chain joins TRBV4-2 and TRBJ1-2, with D possibly being TRBD1 (6 bases). Trimming cost V 2 bases and J 7 bases, with 29 bases left between them. The CDR3 spans 19 residues. Germline loops: CDR1 LGHNA, CDR2 YNFKEQ. Written as DNA, the CDR3 is TGTGCCAGCAGCCAACGGCGGGGGGCATCCCTACCCCCTCCTGGTGGCTACACCTTC. Protein sequence: CASSQRRGASLPPPGGYTF.

CDR3 DNA sequence: TGTGCCAGCAGTGACGGCAGATACGAGCAGTACTTC. Amino acids: CASSDGRYEQYF. The V and J genes are TRBV25-1 and TRBJ2-7; no definite D call. Trimming pared 3 bases from V and 4 bases from J, leaving 7 bases between. Germline CDR1 is MGHDK and CDR2 is SYGVNS. The CDR3 is 12 residues long.

V and J are TRBV20-1 and TRBJ2-5, with a possible D match to TRBD2 (5 bases). Germline V lookup: CDR1 DFQATT, CDR2 SNEGSKA (reference sequence). V lost 5 bases to trimming and J lost 1 base, with 17 bases between them. The CDR3 covers 15 residues. The CDR3 loop is CSALDQRSLQETQYF. In nucleotides, the CDR3 is TGCAGTGCTCTAGACCAGCGGAGCCTCCAAGAGACCCAGTACTTC.

The chain joins TRBV6-5 to TRBJ1-1; D is unclear. V lost 4 bases, J lost 1 base, and 10 bases lay in between. CDR1 and CDR2 (germline): MNHEY, SVGAGI. The CDR3 has 14 amino acids. The DNA for the CDR3 is TGTGCCAGCAGTTCGACACGCGGGAACACTGAAGCTTTCTTT. Protein: CASSSTRGNTEAFF.